This T cell receptor beta chain was sequenced during a study of human T cells and chemical hapten exposure. Study-level results: Given that the donors had alopecia, their immune response may differ from that seen in healthy people.

Library preparation tagged each individual cDNA molecule with a unique molecular identifier. One entry per CDR3 protein results from TCRdb running MiXCR on the RACE reads. The sample records approximately 86,000 distinct CDR3 sequences, approximately 11% being singletons. V was cut by 0 bases and J by 2 bases, with 9 bases left in between. Germline-derived CDR1 and CDR2 are SGHRS and YFSETQ. The CDR3 length is 14 residues. This clonotype was seen at least ten times. The antigen remains unidentified. Time point noted: patch test 3, about 24 weeks after DPC sensitization. Indicated treatment: therapeutic diphenylcyclopropenone sensitization with weekly scalp DPC. Every donor had alopecia and was 18 to 70 years old; all were suitable for DPC.

This TCR came from a young woman with alopecia areata. Some clones in this sample may be carry-over from other donors' samples. V usage is TRBV5-1 and J usage is TRBJ2-7, with a possible D match to TRBD1 (6 bases). Source: whole blood, taken in connection with sensitization to the hapten diphenylcyclopropenone (DPC). In DNA form, the CDR3 reads TGCGCCAGCAGCTTGGAGGGACACACCTACGAGCAGTACGTC. Translation: CASSLEGHTYEQYV.